The clone carrying this T cell receptor beta chain occurred a few times. The sample belongs to a study of technical replicates of blood from a handful of donors. CDR3 size: 14 residues. V shed 2 bases, J shed 4 bases, and the junction held 3 bases outside the gene matches. Germline V CDR1 and CDR2: MNHEY, SVGAGI. Sequenced by immunoSEQ multiplex PCR; TCRdb stores in-frame clones only, minus some. Of approximately 52,000 clones in the sample, 90% to 95% are singletons; the top ten hold 3.9%. The source is a human donor in good health. Some clones in this sample may be carry-over from other donors' samples. This chain connects TRBV6-5 to TRBJ1-1, with 8 nucleotides matching TRBD1. Sequencing used PBMCs. This CDR3 is CASSYGQGTTEAFF. CDR3 DNA sequence: TGTGCCAGCAGTTACGGACAGGGAACCACTGAAGCTTTCTTT.